A selection of T cell receptor beta chains follows, all from one sample in a study of spatial heterogeneity in lung cancer. TCRdb analysed the 5' RACE reads with MiXCR anew, one entry per CDR3 protein. The data show about 92,000 distinct CDR3 sequences, 10% to 15% seen once. The sequencing used PBMCs, collected at surgery. The origin of the receptors is a male donor with early-stage non-small cell lung cancer. CDR3s include the opening cysteine and the closing phenylalanine or tryptophan. Fields, in order: V gene, D gene, J gene, clone size, CDR3 DNA, CDR3 protein. A D gene is named only where the DNA matches it firmly. Expanded clones are given a class, and other clones once, few, many or no size at all.

TRBV7-8	NA	TRBJ1-1	many	TGTGCCAGCAGCACGATGACAGGATGGGACACTGAAGCTTTCTTT	CASSTMTGWDTEAFF
TRBV6-4	TRBD2	TRBJ2-3	few	TGTGCCAGCAGTTGGTCTGGCGGGGGAGGGGATACGCAGTATTTT	CASSWSGGGGDTQYF
TRBV20-1	NA	TRBJ1-5	NA	TGCAGTGCTAGAGGCCCGGGAGCCGATCAGCCCCAGCATTTT	CSARGPGADQPQHF
TRBV3-1	NA	TRBJ1-4	NA	TGTGCCAGCAGCCAAGGGCCCGGGACCCTGGGAGAAAAACTGTTTTTT	CASSQGPGTLGEKLFF
TRBV5-4	NA	TRBJ2-7	NA	TGTGCCAGCAGCCTTGATACTTACGAGCAGTACTTC	CASSLDTYEQYF
TRBV10-3	TRBD2	TRBJ2-7	few	TGTGCCATCACCCCAGCGGGGGGGGCCTACGAGCAGTACTTC	CAITPAGGAYEQYF
TRBV9	NA	TRBJ1-5	many	TGTGCCAGCAGCGTAGAGGGTCATCAGCCCCAGCATTTT	CASSVEGHQPQHF
TRBV5-1	NA	TRBJ1-1	few	TGCGCCAGCTCTCGTGGGGGTACCAGTATCGAGACTGAAGCTTTCTTT	CASSRGGTSIETEAFF
TRBV10-3	TRBD1	TRBJ1-1	NA	TGTGCCATCACCAGGGACAGGGGAGGCACTGAAGCTTTCTTT	CAITRDRGGTEAFF
TRBV6-2/TRBV6-3	NA	TRBJ1-4	NA	TGTGCCAGCAGTACCGGGACTGCGGAGAAACTGTTTTTT	CASSTGTAEKLFF